This T cell receptor (beta chain) was sequenced during a study of cytomegalovirus exposure and HLA in healthy donors. PCR used 60 Vbeta primers and 13 Jbeta primers. Measured with immunoSEQ multiplex PCR; TCRdb has only the in-frame clones, and not every one. This sample carries fewer than 250,000 clones, roughly 85% of them seen once, and the ten largest clones take approximately 1.8%. With 2 bases removed from V and 4 bases from J, the gap between germline ends came to 15 bases. The CDR3 is 16 residues long. CDR1 is MDHEN, CDR2 SYDVKM, per germline. This sequence was found in a male donor in good health and CMV-seronegative. The chain recombines TRBV28 with TRBJ1-5, with a weak D call TRBD1 (5 bases). The sequenced sample consisted of PBMCs. The CDR3 sequence is CASSLKRQGLNQPQHF. CDR3 coding DNA: TGTGCCAGCAGTTTAAAGAGGCAGGGTTTGAATCAGCCCCAGCATTTT.